This T cell receptor (beta chain) emerged from a study of blood T cell repertoires in COVID-19. On the study more broadly: Sites across the United States, Italy and Spain contributed samples from acute and convalescent COVID-19. T cells, B-cell-depleted T cells, or PBMCs supplied cDNA or gDNA.

Participants were aged about 18 to 95 years, lived in about two dozen US areas, and enrolled virtually. Cohort assignment relied on participant-reported clinical history. CDR1 and CDR2 from the germline V gene are SGHDT and YYEEEE. The CDR3 is 16 residues long. V was pared by 0 bases and J by 2 bases, with 4 bases of the junction left unmatched. Method: immunoSEQ multiplex PCR; TCRdb's copy keeps in-frame clones and lacks some. The repertoire holds some 270,000 clones, with 88% as singletons. The specimen sequenced was PBMCs or T cells enriched from blood (not recorded which). This receptor was obtained from a woman between 35 and 50 years old who had been exposed to COVID-19. The chain combines TRBV5-6 with TRBJ1-3, with 8 bases that match TRBD1. Here the CDR3 DNA reads TGTGCCAGCAGCTTGGTTCAGGGGGCGCCTGGAAACACCATATATTTT. It encodes CASSLVQGAPGNTIYF. Variable domain in full (rest from reference TRBV5-6 and TRBJ1-3): DAGVTQSPTHLIKTRGQQVTLRCSPKSGHDTVSWYQQALGQGPQFIFQYYEEEERQRGNFPDRFSGHQFPNYSSELNVNALLLGDSALYLCASSLVQGAPGNTIYFGEGSWLTVV.